The 14 T cell receptor beta chains below were found in one sample sequenced in a study of T cells after yellow fever vaccination. TCRdb processed the 5' RACE reads anew with MiXCR; each CDR3 protein has one entry. The repertoire holds about 500,000 distinct CDR3 sequences, with less than 20% as singletons. This sample comprised PBMCs, obtained less than 6 days after the first yellow fever vaccination. These receptors were taken from a man aged 18 to 29 who received the YFV17D yellow fever vaccine.

This chain uses TRBV9 with TRBJ1-1; 9 positions agree with TRBD1. V gave up 2 bases and J gave up 7 bases; unmatched junction bases: 12. This CDR3 spans 16 amino acids. Germline V gene lookup returns CDR1 SGDLS and CDR2 YYNGEE. CDR3 loop: CASSVLTGGTGREAFF. In DNA, the CDR3 is TGTGCCAGCAGCGTTCTAACAGGGGGCACCGGTCGTGAAGCTTTCTTT.

This sequence joins TRBV6-2 or TRBV6-3 and TRBJ2-2; TRBD1 aligns across 8 bases. The germline V gene has CDR1 MNHEY and CDR2 SVGEGT. This CDR3 has 15 amino acids. The V and J ends lost 5 bases and 3 bases, in that order; junction bases with no gene match: 5. CDR3 sequence reads: CASSPGGFYTGELFF. The DNA of the CDR3 is TGTGCCAGCAGTCCAGGGGGCTTCTACACCGGGGAGCTGTTTTTT.

This chain links TRBV6-1 with TRBJ1-5; tentatively, D is TRBD1 (6 bases). V shed 7 bases and J shed 3 bases, with 13 bases lying between them. This CDR3 has 14 amino acids. Germline assignment: CDR1 MNHNS and CDR2 SASEGT. The CDR3 DNA follows: TGTGCCAGCACCTTAAGGGGGGCCAATCAGCCCCAGCATTTT. Translating it yields CASTLRGANQPQHF.

This chain uses TRBV7-3 with TRBJ2-2, with no clear D. This CDR3 contains 15 residues. V lost 3 bases, J lost 2 bases, and 10 bases lay in between. Germline loops: CDR1 SGHTA, CDR2 FQGTGA. CDR3 residues: CASSFKGLNTGELFF. The CDR3 DNA reads as TGTGCCAGCAGCTTTAAGGGCCTTAACACCGGGGAGCTGTTTTTT.

This rearrangement joins TRBV10-3 to TRBJ1-5, with TRBD1 identical over 7 bases. The V and J ends lost 2 bases and 6 bases, in that order; junction bases with no gene match: 4. Germline CDR1 reads ENHRY; CDR2 reads SYGVKD. The CDR3 is 14 amino acids. The CDR3 bases are TGTGCCATCAGTGAGACAGGGGTTTCTCAGCCCCAGCATTTT. Translating it yields CAISETGVSQPQHF.

This clonotype was observed a few times. The gene calls are TRBV6-5 and TRBJ2-1, with a tentative D call TRBD2 (6 bases). CDR1 MNHEY and CDR2 SVGAGI come from the germline V gene. Trimming took off 2 bases at V and 4 bases at J, with 12 bases between the two ends. CDR3 length: 15 amino acids. CDR3 nucleotides: TGTGCCAGCAGTTACCGGGATGGGGGGTACAATGAGCAGTTCTTC. It encodes CASSYRDGGYNEQFF.

This chain connects TRBV7-9 to TRBJ2-7; D ambiguous. The CDR3 has 13 residues. Germline V gene lookup returns CDR1 SEHNR and CDR2 FQNEAQ (reference sequence). The V end lost 1 base, the J end lost 6 bases, and 10 bases lay between the germline ends. The CDR3 DNA sequence: TGTGCCAGCAGCTTAGGGGAAGGGCGCGAGCAGTACTTC. Translation gives CASSLGEGREQYF.

This clonotype has just a few counts. This chain links TRBV3-1 with TRBJ2-3; D is perhaps TRBD2 (7 bases). V dropped 4 bases and J dropped 4 bases, with 18 bases sitting between them. In germline, CDR1 is LGHDT, CDR2 YNNKEL (reference sequence). The CDR3 totals 16 residues. The CDR3 nucleotides are TGTGCCAGCAGCCCCCGAGGGGGGGCTAGATCAGATACGCAGTATTTT. It is translated as CASSPRGGARSDTQYF.

The genes are TRBV6-5 and TRBJ2-5; D ambiguous. Trimming removed 0 bases from V and 7 bases from J, with 9 bases in between. The CDR3 has 13 amino acids. Germline V gene lookup returns CDR1 MNHEY and CDR2 SVGAGI. The CDR3 DNA is TGTGCCAGCAGTTACTCTAGGATAGGGACCCAGTACTTC. It is translated as CASSYSRIGTQYF.

This chain connects TRBV19 to TRBJ1-6, with TRBD1 matching 7 bases. The J segment lost 11 bases and the V segment lost 10 bases, leaving 11 bases of the junction unmatched. Germline assignment: CDR1 LNHDA and CDR2 SQIVND (reference sequence). The length of the CDR3 is 13 residues. The CDR3 nucleotides are TGTGCCACCACAGGGGTAAGAGGGACACCCCTCCACTTT. This codes for CATTGVRGTPLHF. Supplemented by reference TRBV19 and TRBJ1-6, the full variable domain reads DGGITQSPKYLFRKEGQNVTLSCEQNLNHDAMYWYRQDPGQGLRLIYYSQIVNDFQKGDIAEGYSVSREKKESFPLTVTSAQKNPTAFYLCATTGVRGTPLHFGNGTRLTVT.

This clonotype was detected many times. The chain is built from TRBV7-2 and TRBJ1-5; 7 bases agree with TRBD1. CDR3 length: 16 amino acids. The germline CDR1 and CDR2 sequences are SGHTA and FQGNSA. V shed 3 bases, J shed 4 bases, and the junction held 9 bases outside the gene matches. Here the CDR3 reads CASSFNTGAANQPQHF. The CDR3 DNA follows: TGTGCCAGCAGCTTTAATACAGGGGCCGCTAATCAGCCCCAGCATTTT.

This chain joins TRBV3-1 and TRBJ2-1; 8 bases align to TRBD2. This CDR3 contains 16 residues. In germline, CDR1 is LGHDT, CDR2 YNNKEL (reference sequence). V dropped 7 bases and J dropped 4; count of bases not matched to a gene: 12. The chain's CDR3 is CASTEGGAGVYNEQFF. CDR3 DNA: TGTGCCAGCACCGAAGGGGGAGCGGGGGTATACAATGAGCAGTTCTTC.

V and J are TRBV5-1 and TRBJ2-1; D unresolved. This CDR3 contains 14 residues. CDR1 is SGHRS, CDR2 YFSETQ, per germline. Trimming pared 0 bases from V and 5 bases from J, leaving 9 bases between. The CDR3 here is CASSLGLFDNEQFF. The CDR3 nucleotides read TGCGCCAGCAGCTTGGGATTGTTTGACAATGAGCAGTTCTTC.

The V and J genes are TRBV14 and TRBJ2-5; the D gene could be TRBD1 or TRBD2 (5 bases each). CDR1 is SGHDN, CDR2 FVKESK, per germline. CDR3 length equals 15 residues. V was shortened by 4 bases and J by 7 bases, with 19 bases between the two germline ends. CDR3 nucleotides: TGTGCCAGCAGCCCAACCTTGACCGGGACGGGGACCCAGTACTTC. Translated: CASSPTLTGTGTQYF.